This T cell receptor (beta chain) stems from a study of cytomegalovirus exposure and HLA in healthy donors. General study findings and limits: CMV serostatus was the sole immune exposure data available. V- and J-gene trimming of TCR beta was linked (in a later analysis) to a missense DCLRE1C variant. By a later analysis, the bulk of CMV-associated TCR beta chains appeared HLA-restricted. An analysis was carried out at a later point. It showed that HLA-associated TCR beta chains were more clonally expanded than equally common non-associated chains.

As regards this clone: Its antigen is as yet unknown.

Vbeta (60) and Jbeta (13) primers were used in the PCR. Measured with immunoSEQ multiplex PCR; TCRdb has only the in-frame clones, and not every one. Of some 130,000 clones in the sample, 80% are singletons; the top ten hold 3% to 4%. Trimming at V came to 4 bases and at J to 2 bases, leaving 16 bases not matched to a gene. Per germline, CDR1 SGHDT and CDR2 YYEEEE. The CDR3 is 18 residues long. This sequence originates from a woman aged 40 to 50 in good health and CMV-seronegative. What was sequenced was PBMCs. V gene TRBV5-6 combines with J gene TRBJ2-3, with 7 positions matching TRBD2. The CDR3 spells CASSLVGGFTVPTDTQYF. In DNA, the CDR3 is TGTGCCAGCAGCCTGGTGGGAGGGTTCACGGTCCCCACAGATACGCAGTATTTT.